The clone carrying this TCR beta chain was detected ten times or more. What it binds is not known. The sample is drawn from a study of response to subunit inactivated influenza vaccine. Study observations and caveats: There was a suggestion from the authors that each seasonal influenza vaccination recruits few new T cells.

One entry per CDR3 protein, called by TCRdb with MiXCR from the RT-PCR reads. The profile shows 400,000 to 650,000 distinct CDR3 sequences, more than 7% of them singletons. The V gene lost 0 bases and the J gene lost 2 bases, with 6 bases spanning the gap. The length of the CDR3 is 14 residues. Germline V gene lookup returns CDR1 SGHRS and CDR2 YFSETQ. The gene calls are TRBV5-1 and TRBJ2-1; no clear D. This clonotype was obtained from a man aged 45-69 years who received an inactivated influenza vaccine. Sequences were derived from PBMCs from blood, sampled about 24 months after vaccination. DNA of the CDR3: TGCGCCAGCAGCTTGGTACAGACCTACAATGAGCAGTTCTTC. This gives the protein CASSLVQTYNEQFF. The whole variable domain, filled in from reference TRBV5-1 and TRBJ2-1, reads KAGVTQTPRYLIKTRGQQVTLSCSPISGHRSVSWYQQTPGQGLQFLFEYFSETQRNKGNFPGRFSGRQFSNSRSEMNVSTLELGDSALYLCASSLVQTYNEQFFGPGTRLTVL.